The clone carrying this T cell receptor beta chain was detected a few times. TCRdb keeps only in-frame clones here, not all; method: immunoSEQ multiplex PCR. This table holds roughly 40,000 clones, roughly 76% found once. The sample comes from a study of STAT5B mutations in CD4+ large granular lymphocyte leukemia. Study as a whole: Healthy donors showed HLA-associated enrichment of the CDR3 'QG' motif.

The length of the CDR3 is 15 residues. The V end was cut by 1 base, the J end by 7 bases, with 16 bases between. Germline V CDR1 and CDR2: MGHRA, YSYEKL. This TCR derives from a human donor in good health. Sequencing was carried out using CD4+ T cells from blood buffy coats. The chain combines TRBV4-1 with TRBJ1-2, with D possibly matching TRBD1 (6 bases). CDR3 protein: CASSQVTGPEGGYTF. The CDR3, as DNA: TGCGCCAGCAGCCAAGTTACAGGGCCGGAAGGTGGCTACACCTTC.